This TCR beta chain was captured by sequencing in a study of blood T cells in healthy people across ages. Study findings and constraints: Estimates of total diversity, which came from one million sequenced T cells, were considered to be underestimates. Fewer expanded clones and more diversity marked long-lived versus aged donors.

To note about this clonotype: Its antigen is undetermined.

Each sample yielded at least 6 micrograms of PBMC total RNA. A J-beta primer mix and a sample-barcoded 5' primer were used in a second PCR of roughly 7 to 12 cycles. TCRdb re-called the 5' RACE reads with MiXCR, one entry per CDR3 protein. This sample has about 1.1 million distinct CDR3 sequences, with roughly two fifths found just once. This receptor was taken from a man between 18 and 29 years old in good health. The sequenced sample was blood.

This chain's CDR3 is CASRRDLTQETQYF. The CDR3 DNA sequence: TGTGCCAGCAGGCGGGACTTAACCCAAGAGACCCAGTACTTC. The chain couples TRBV2 to TRBJ2-5, with a weak D call TRBD2 (6 bases). Per germline, CDR1 SNHLY and CDR2 FYNNEI. The CDR3 consists of 14 residues. V lost 6 bases and J lost 1, with 12 bases in between.